A selection of T cell receptor beta chains follows, all from one sample in a study of preoperative IRX-2 immunotherapy in early breast cancer. Libraries were prepared by immunoSEQ multiplex PCR; TCRdb keeps only in-frame clonotypes and omits some of them. The sample has more than 50,000 clones, approximately 95% seen once. The sample here was taken from a patient treated with IRX-2 immunotherapy. The receptors shown here come from a human donor with breast cancer. The CDR3 runs from the conserved cysteine through the conserved F or W. Fields, in order: J gene, D gene, V gene, clone size, CDR3 protein, CDR3 DNA. D genes are given only for firm matches. Some rows have no size entry. The others give once, few or many, or a class for an expanded clone.

J: TRBJ2-1; D: TRBD2; V: TRBV14; size: once; CDR3: CASSQSSWGTTNEQFF; DNA: TGTGCCAGCAGCCAATCATCTTGGGGGACTACGAATGAGCAGTTCTTC
J: TRBJ2-5; D: TRBD1; V: TRBV18; size: -; CDR3: CASSPGTGETQYF; DNA: TGTGCCAGCTCACCCGGGACAGGGGAGACCCAGTACTTC
J: TRBJ2-3; D: TRBD2; V: TRBV5-1; size: -; CDR3: CASSREPLAGVGTDTQYF; DNA: TGCGCCAGCAGCCGCGAACCTCTAGCGGGAGTGGGCACAGATACGCAGTATTTT
J: TRBJ2-1; D: -; V: TRBV28; size: -; CDR3: CASSLWRGYNEQFF; DNA: TGTGCCAGCAGTTTGTGGCGGGGCTACAATGAGCAGTTCTTC
J: TRBJ1-5; D: -; V: TRBV27; size: once; CDR3: CASSPYNRFNQPQHF; DNA: TGTGCCAGCAGTCCGTACAACAGGTTCAATCAGCCCCAGCATTTT
J: TRBJ1-2; D: TRBD1; V: TRBV27; size: -; CDR3: CATKTGNFFDGYTF; DNA: TGTGCCACCAAGACAGGGAATTTTTTTGATGGCTACACCTTC
J: TRBJ1-6; D: -; V: TRBV15; size: -; CDR3: CATSRDTPGNRSPLHF; DNA: TGTGCCACCAGCAGAGATACACCAGGGAACCGGTCACCCCTCCACTTT
J: TRBJ2-7; D: -; V: TRBV4-2; size: -; CDR3: CASSQGNTYEQYF; DNA: TGTGCCAGCAGCCAAGGAAACACCTACGAGCAGTACTTC
J: TRBJ1-2; D: -; V: TRBV2; size: few; CDR3: CASTLQGYGYTF; DNA: TGTGCCAGCACCCTTCAAGGCTATGGCTACACCTTC
J: TRBJ2-3; D: TRBD2; V: TRBV5-1; size: -; CDR3: CASSLGPSGGIRDTQYF; DNA: TGCGCCAGCAGCCTCGGGCCTAGCGGGGGCATACGGGATACGCAGTATTTT
J: TRBJ2-7; D: -; V: TRBV6-1; size: -; CDR3: CASRARDEQYF; DNA: TGTGCCAGCCGCGCCCGGGACGAGCAGTACTTC
J: TRBJ2-1; D: -; V: TRBV9; size: -; CDR3: CASSVAGGAEQFF; DNA: TGTGCCAGCAGCGTAGCTGGCGGGGCTGAGCAGTTCTTC
J: TRBJ1-5; D: -; V: TRBV18; size: -; CDR3: CASSNRVLNNQPQHF; DNA: TGTGCCAGCTCGAACCGGGTCCTAAACAATCAGCCCCAGCATTTT
J: TRBJ2-5; D: TRBD1; V: TRBV18; size: -; CDR3: CASSPWDSSQETQYF; DNA: TGTGCCAGCTCACCTTGGGACAGCTCCCAAGAGACCCAGTACTTC
J: TRBJ1-6; D: -; V: TRBV2; size: few; CDR3: CASSPGWSLHF; DNA: TGTGCCAGCAGTCCAGGCTGGTCCCTCCACTTT
J: TRBJ1-5; D: TRBD1; V: TRBV28; size: -; CDR3: CASRQGESRQPQHF; DNA: TGTGCCAGCAGACAGGGGGAATCACGTCAGCCCCAGCATTTT
J: TRBJ2-1; D: TRBD2; V: TRBV7-3; size: -; CDR3: CASSSPPSGGTEEQFF; DNA: TGTGCCAGCAGCTCACCCCCTAGCGGGGGGACGGAGGAGCAGTTCTTC
J: TRBJ2-7; D: -; V: TRBV18; size: -; CDR3: CASSPDSSEQYF; DNA: TGTGCCAGCTCACCGGACAGTTCCGAGCAGTACTTC
J: TRBJ2-5; D: TRBD1; V: TRBV11-1; size: -; CDR3: CASTTRTGLETQYF; DNA: TGTGCCAGCACCACCAGGACAGGGTTGGAGACCCAGTACTTC
J: TRBJ1-2; D: -; V: TRBV10-3; size: -; CDR3: CAISVDTRGGYTF; DNA: TGTGCCATCAGCGTGGACACTCGAGGGGGCTACACCTTC
J: TRBJ1-5; D: -; V: TRBV21-1; size: -; CDR3: CASSKDDGRHNQPQHF; DNA: TGTGCCAGCAGCAAAGATGACGGGCGCCACAATCAGCCCCAGCATTTT
J: TRBJ2-7; D: -; V: TRBV5-4; size: -; CDR3: CASSLGPREEQYF; DNA: TGTGCCAGCAGCTTGGGACCCCGGGAGGAGCAGTACTTC
J: TRBJ2-1; D: -; V: TRBV7-2; size: -; CDR3: CASSPRTRNNEQFF; DNA: TGTGCCAGCAGCCCACGGACTCGGAACAATGAGCAGTTCTTC
J: TRBJ2-2; D: -; V: TRBV4-2; size: few; CDR3: CASSPQTGNTGELFF; DNA: TGTGCCAGCAGCCCCCAGACAGGGAACACCGGGGAGCTGTTTTTT
J: TRBJ1-2; D: TRBD1; V: TRBV2; size: -; CDR3: CASSGRTGFNGYTF; DNA: TGTGCCAGCAGTGGAAGGACAGGGTTTAATGGCTACACCTTC
J: TRBJ1-2; D: -; V: TRBV27; size: -; CDR3: CASSLSSPSNNYGYTF; DNA: TGTGCCAGCAGTTTATCGTCTCCCAGTAATAACTATGGCTACACCTTC
J: TRBJ1-2; D: -; V: TRBV1; size: -; CDR3: CTSGWTRGYGYTF; DNA: TGCACCAGCGGATGGACTCGAGGCTATGGCTACACCTTC
J: TRBJ2-3; D: -; V: TRBV7-2; size: -; CDR3: CASSLKMKGADTQYF; DNA: TGTGCCAGCAGCTTAAAAATGAAGGGCGCAGATACGCAGTATTTT
J: TRBJ2-3; D: -; V: TRBV6-5; size: -; CDR3: CASSRRTSRTDTQYF; DNA: TGTGCCAGCAGTCGTAGGACATCTCGCACAGATACGCAGTATTTT